The 5 T cell receptor beta chains presented below share a single source sample, sequenced in a study of blood T cell repertoires in COVID-19. Some clones are missing from TCRdb's copy, which holds only in-frame ones; the method was immunoSEQ multiplex PCR. The repertoire holds a few hundred thousand clones, with 75% to 85% as singletons. The sample comprised peripheral blood. The receptors originated from a woman in her 30s with COVID-19, enrolled during active disease.

This chain joins TRBV19 and TRBJ2-3; D is perhaps TRBD1 (6 bases). The V gene's germline CDR1 is LNHDA and CDR2 SQIVND (reference sequence). This CDR3 spans 14 amino acids. V lost 7 bases and J 2 bases, leaving 13 bases between the germline ends. CDR3 protein: CASTNRALTDTQYF. CDR3 DNA sequence: TGTGCCAGTACCAACAGGGCTCTCACAGATACGCAGTATTTT.

The V and J genes are TRBV27 and TRBJ2-3; TRBD2 aligns across 14 bases. Looked up from germline, CDR1 is MNHEY and CDR2 is SMNVEV (reference sequence). J gave up 3 bases and V 5 bases, and 1 base lay outside the gene matches. The CDR3 length is 15 residues. CDR3 residues: CASSRTSGRTDTQYF. The CDR3 DNA is TGTGCCAGCAGTAGGACTAGCGGGAGGACAGATACGCAGTATTTT.

The chain recombines TRBV6-5 with TRBJ1-1; D not resolved. V was shortened by 7 bases and J by 3 bases, with 12 bases between the two germline ends. The CDR3 consists of 13 residues. Germline CDR1 MNHEY, CDR2 SVGAGI. CDR3: CASTREGYTEAFF. CDR3 bases: TGTGCCAGCACCCGGGAAGGATACACTGAAGCTTTCTTT.

The V call is TRBV19, the J call TRBJ2-5; 10 nucleotides match TRBD1. The V gene end was trimmed by 3 bases and the J gene end by 3 bases; junction bases not matched to a gene: 4. Germline lookup yields CDR1 LNHDA and CDR2 SQIVND (reference sequence). CDR3 length: 15 residues. The CDR3 here is CASSITGTGEETQYF. CDR3 coding DNA: TGTGCCAGTAGTATCACCGGGACAGGGGAAGAGACCCAGTACTTC.

V is TRBV9 and J is TRBJ2-5; possible D gene TRBD1, 6 bases. Germline values: CDR1 SGDLS, CDR2 YYNGEE. V gave up 3 bases and J gave up 4 bases, with 10 bases separating them. The CDR3 has 13 residues. The CDR3 DNA follows: TGTGCCAGCAGCGCCACAGGGTTAGAGACCCAGTACTTC. It specifies CASSATGLETQYF.